Following are 23 T cell receptor beta chains from one sample sequenced in a study of human T cells and chemical hapten exposure. Described time point: patch test 1, 2 weeks after DPC sensitization. The treatment denotes: therapeutic diphenylcyclopropenone sensitization with weekly scalp DPC. Extraction yielded total RNA from whole blood (unfractionated). One entry per CDR3 protein, called by TCRdb with MiXCR from the RACE reads. Here the sample spans approximately 41,000 distinct CDR3 sequences, 4% being singletons. The source material was whole blood, sampled in connection with sensitization to the hapten diphenylcyclopropenone (DPC). The receptors derive from a man aged 50 to 59 with alopecia areata. Some clones in this sample may be carry-over from other donors' samples.

This clonotype came up many times. J is TRBJ1-5 and V is TRBV24-1; 12 bases are a match to TRBD1. J was trimmed by 4 bases and V by 5 bases; bases with no gene match: 5. The CDR3 is 16 amino acids. The germline CDR1 and CDR2 sequences are KGHDR and SFDVKD. The CDR3 reads CATSGAGQGANQPQHF. CDR3 nucleotides: TGTGCCACCAGTGGAGCGGGACAGGGGGCTAATCAGCCCCAGCATTTT.

This clonotype has a count of ten or more. The rearrangement joins TRBV12-3 or TRBV12-4 to TRBJ2-3; tentatively, D is TRBD2 (5 bases). The CDR3 runs to 13 residues. V gave up 8 bases and J gave up 1 base, with 10 bases separating them. DNA for the CDR3: TGTGCCAGCCAAAAGGGAGGCACAGATACGCAGTATTTT. This encodes CASQKGGTDTQYF.

This rearrangement joins TRBV7-2 to TRBJ2-1; tentative D call: TRBD1 (5 bases). The CDR3 is made up of 16 amino acids. Germline V lookup: CDR1 SGHTA, CDR2 FQGNSA. Trimming removed 0 bases at V and 0 bases at J, with 9 bases between. The CDR3 loop reads CASSLAPGISYNEQFF. The CDR3 nucleotides are TGTGCCAGCAGCTTAGCTCCAGGGATCTCCTACAATGAGCAGTTCTTC.

This clonotype was seen at least ten times. V usage is TRBV20-1 and J usage is TRBJ2-7, with TRBD1 matching 8 bases. Losses at the gene ends were 1 base for V and 7 bases for J; bases not matched to a gene: 9. Germline CDR1 reads DFQATT; CDR2 reads SNEGSKA (reference sequence). The CDR3 consists of 14 residues. The CDR3 DNA sequence: TGCAGTGCTAGAGGGACCGACAGGGGACGGGAGCAGTACTTC. Translated, it gives CSARGTDRGREQYF.

This clonotype was recorded at least ten times. This chain links TRBV20-1 with TRBJ2-1; 9 bases match TRBD2. The ends lost 1 base at V and 7 bases at J; junction bases unmatched: 2. The germline V gene encodes CDR1 DFQATT and CDR2 SNEGSKA (reference sequence). CDR3 length: 13 residues. The CDR3 reads CSARASGGNEQFF. The CDR3 DNA is TGCAGTGCTAGAGCCAGCGGGGGGAATGAGCAGTTCTTC.

This clonotype was seen at least ten times. The chain links TRBV10-3 to TRBJ2-5; D unclear. V was pared by 4 bases and J by 3 bases, with 3 bases between. Germline loops: CDR1 ENHRY, CDR2 SYGVKD. The CDR3 runs to 11 residues. CDR3 amino acids: CAISAKETQYF. Written as DNA, the CDR3 is TGTGCCATCAGTGCAAAAGAGACCCAGTACTTC.

In this sample, this clonotype turned up many times. The rearrangement links TRBV20-1 to TRBJ2-3; D possibly corresponds to TRBD2 (5 bases). This CDR3 has 15 amino acids. Germline V gives CDR1 DFQATT, CDR2 SNEGSKA (reference sequence). V lost 0 bases and J lost 1, with 11 bases in between. CDR3 in DNA: TGCAGTGCTAGAGATATTGGTAGCGGCACAGATACGCAGTATTTT. Protein sequence: CSARDIGSGTDTQYF.

Many counts were recorded for this clonotype. The J gene is TRBJ1-1, the V gene TRBV9; D is unclear. CDR1 and CDR2 from the germline V gene are SGDLS and YYNGEE. The CDR3 spans 13 residues. V gave up 0 bases and J gave up 0 bases, with 3 bases separating them. The CDR3 is CASSVDLNTEAFF. DNA of the CDR3: TGTGCCAGCAGCGTAGATTTGAACACTGAAGCTTTCTTT.

This clonotype was seen many times. This chain joins TRBV28 and TRBJ1-5; 12 bases match TRBD1. Germline V gene lookup returns CDR1 MDHEN and CDR2 SYDVKM. The V segment lost 11 bases and the J segment 5 bases; nucleotides outside the gene matches: 10. This CDR3 comprises 15 residues. CDR3 sequence reads: CAGRGTGGVYQPQHF. CDR3 DNA: TGTGCCGGGCGAGGGACAGGGGGCGTTTATCAGCCCCAGCATTTT.

This clonotype was detected many times. The CDR3 DNA follows: TGTGCCAGCGTCGACATGGGAGGATACAATGAGCAGTTCTTC. Translated: CASVDMGGYNEQFF. This chain connects TRBV6-5 to TRBJ2-1, with D possibly being TRBD2 (6 bases). This CDR3 contains 14 residues. Germline CDR1 and CDR2: MNHEY and SVGAGI. V dropped 8 bases and J dropped 4 bases, with 15 bases sitting between them.

This clonotype has at least ten counts. The gene calls are TRBV12-3 or TRBV12-4 and TRBJ1-4; D uncertain. Trimming left V 6 bases short and J 4 bases short, with 9 bases between. The CDR3 consists of 13 residues. CDR3 sequence reads: CASRRLNNEKLFF. DNA for the CDR3: TGTGCCAGCAGAAGACTGAATAATGAAAAACTGTTTTTT.

This clonotype was detected many times. The rearrangement uses TRBV27 and TRBJ1-4, with 8 bases lining up with TRBD1. Trimming at V came to 6 bases and at J to 5 bases, leaving 8 bases not matched to a gene. Germline-derived CDR1 and CDR2 are MNHEY and SMNVEV (reference sequence). The CDR3 covers 15 residues. CDR3 DNA sequence: TGTGCCAGCAGAGGACGAGGGACAGGCAATGAAAAACTGTTTTTT. This translates into CASRGRGTGNEKLFF.

The table lists this clonotype with many counts. The V call is TRBV4-1, the J call TRBJ2-2; a weak D match, TRBD2 (6 bases). V shed 3 bases and J shed 2 bases, with 16 bases lying between them. Per the germline V gene, CDR1 is MGHRA and CDR2 is YSYEKL. This CDR3 contains 17 residues. The CDR3: CASSHRPPGDNTGELFF. The CDR3 DNA follows: TGCGCCAGCAGCCACCGCCCACCGGGAGATAACACCGGGGAGCTGTTTTTT.

In its sample, this clonotype was seen many times. The rearrangement uses TRBV24-1 and TRBJ2-2; D might be TRBD2 (5 bases). Germline lookup yields CDR1 KGHDR and CDR2 SFDVKD. The CDR3 consists of 14 residues. Trimming removed 5 bases at V and 6 bases at J, with 12 bases between. The DNA for the CDR3 is TGTGCCACCAGTGCCGGAGGCAGAGCCGGGGAGCTGTTTTTT. As protein: CATSAGGRAGELFF.

At least ten counts were recorded for this clonotype. The chain recombines TRBV20-1 with TRBJ2-3, with 8 bases matching TRBD2. Trimming took 4 bases from V and 3 from J; bases not matched to a gene: 12. Per germline, CDR1 DFQATT and CDR2 SNEGSKA (reference sequence). This CDR3 contains 16 residues. The CDR3 loop is CSATIRAGEGTDTQYF. CDR3 nucleotide sequence: TGCAGTGCTACAATTCGAGCGGGAGAGGGTACAGATACGCAGTATTTT.

This clonotype has a count of ten or more. The chain employs TRBV28 and TRBJ2-7; D uncertain. This CDR3 is built from 11 residues. Germline CDR1 is MDHEN and CDR2 is SYDVKM. The V and J ends lost 5 bases and 4 bases respectively, with 6 bases between them. The CDR3, as DNA: TGTGCCAGCAGTCTAGAATACGAGCAGTACTTC. Protein: CASSLEYEQYF.

This clonotype was seen ten or more times. The rearrangement joins TRBV13 to TRBJ2-5; 7 bases are a match to TRBD1. CDR3 length: 15 residues. V trimming: 7 bases; J trimming: 8 bases; junction bases outside the gene matches: 16. Germline V gene lookup returns CDR1 PRHDT and CDR2 FYEKMQ (reference sequence). Written as DNA, the CDR3 is TGTGCCAGCAACAAAGTGGGACAGAATAGTGTCACCCAGTACTTC. Its protein product is CASNKVGQNSVTQYF.

This clonotype has more than one count but fewer than ten. The CDR3 is CATSDNTGPDTQYF. The CDR3 DNA is TGTGCCACCAGTGACAACACAGGGCCAGATACGCAGTATTTT. The V gene is TRBV24-1, the J gene TRBJ2-3; D may be TRBD1 (6 bases). The CDR3 sequence is 14 residues long. The ends were cut back, 4 bases at V and 4 bases at J, with 11 bases in the middle. CDR1 and CDR2 (germline): KGHDR, SFDVKD.

This clonotype occurred many times. V gene TRBV12-3 or TRBV12-4 combines with J gene TRBJ1-1; D remains ambiguous. Trimming cost V 4 bases and J 4 bases, with 13 bases left between them. This CDR3 spans 14 amino acids. As DNA, the CDR3 is TGTGCCAGCAGTTCCCAGGAGGGAGGCACTGAAGCTTTCTTT. This codes for CASSSQEGGTEAFF.

This clonotype showed up many times. J is TRBJ2-1 and V is TRBV10-2; TRBD2 agrees at 11 bases. CDR3 length equals 14 residues. Germline values: CDR1 WSHSY, CDR2 SAAADI. The junction had 5 bases not matched to a gene; V was cut back by 3 bases and J by 10 bases. For the CDR3, the DNA is TGCGCCAGCAGTGAAACTAGCGGGAGATCCGAGCAGTTCTTC. Its translation is CASSETSGRSEQFF.

This clonotype was seen more than once but under ten times. The chain carries TRBV20-1 and TRBJ1-5; D remains unclear. V was trimmed by 4 bases and J by 2 bases, leaving 12 bases between them. The CDR3 spans 14 residues. Germline V gene data show CDR1 as DFQATT and CDR2 as SNEGSKA (reference sequence). This CDR3 is CSATPRAGNQPQHF. The CDR3 nucleotides read TGCAGTGCTACACCGCGGGCCGGCAATCAGCCCCAGCATTTT.

This clonotype was found many times. V and J are TRBV5-1 and TRBJ2-1; D is perhaps TRBD1 (7 bases). V lost 1 base to trimming and J lost 4 bases, with 12 bases between them. CDR1 and CDR2 (germline): SGHRS, YFSETQ. This CDR3 spans 15 amino acids. CDR3: CASSLTGEEYNEQFF. The CDR3 nucleotides are TGCGCCAGCAGCTTGACAGGGGAGGAGTACAATGAGCAGTTCTTC.

This clonotype was recorded at least ten times. V is TRBV5-1 and J is TRBJ2-1, with 13 bases aligning to TRBD2. V lost 4 bases to trimming and J lost 6 bases; unmatched junction nucleotides: 4. This CDR3 has 15 amino acids. Germline CDR1 and CDR2: SGHRS and YFSETQ. CDR3 nucleotide sequence: TGCGCCAGCAGCATTCGGACTAGCGGGAGCAATGAGCAGTTCTTC. Protein sequence: CASSIRTSGSNEQFF. The whole variable domain, remainder taken from reference TRBV5-1 and TRBJ2-1, is KAGVTQTPRYLIKTRGQQVTLSCSPISGHRSVSWYQQTPGQGLQFLFEYFSETQRNKGNFPGRFSGRQFSNSRSEMNVSTLELGDSALYLCASSIRTSGSNEQFFGPGTRLTVL.